The T cell receptor (beta chain) described here comes from a study of control samples from healthy donors and cancer patients (dated by TCRdb to the early 2020s). Details on this clone: Its cognate antigen has yet to be identified. Nothing much larger sits one base from this clone, and base qualities are not available.

Library prep was done by the immunoSEQ multiplex PCR assay. TCRdb provides this immuneACCESS table in a form limited to in-frame rearrangements. Some clones are lacking; in checked studies, under half of them reflect an unresolved V gene, and why the rest are absent is not known. The sample table contains around 94,000 clones; only one count was recorded for roughly 86% of them. Clones ranked in the top ten supply 1.3% of the sample. In the germline V gene, CDR1 corresponds to SGHTA and CDR2 to FQGNSA. Inclusive of the bounding cysteine and phenylalanine, the CDR3 is 16 residues long. The read is trimmed to its CDR3 DNA, 48 bases read in frame from base 1. V was cut back by 3 bases and J by 4 bases, leaving a gap of 18 bases between them.

This sequence was found in a woman in her forties or fifties in good health. The material sequenced was blood. The sequence links TRBV7-2 to TRBJ1-2, with TRBD1 perhaps the D gene, on 5 matching bases. The nucleotides are TGTGCCAGCAGCTTGGGGGGTGCTACCTGGAGCTATGGCTACACCTTC. It translates to CASSLGGATWSYGYTF.